Each of the 26 T cell receptor beta chains below was sequenced from the same sample in a study of T cells in Graves' hyperthyroidism and ophthalmopathy. Amplified TCR beta CDR3 regions derived from RNA transcripts. HTBI primers drove first-round RT-PCR of the TCR CDR3. In TCRdb, the multiplex PCR reads were re-called with MiXCR into one record per CDR3 protein. The table lists 350,000 to 400,000 distinct CDR3 sequences, more than 13% of them singletons, with about 31% in the top ten. Specimen: blood. Receptors originate from a woman in her thirties with Graves' hyperthyroidism.

About this clonotype: This may stem from a read error, because a much larger clone lies one nucleotide away. V usage is TRBV28 and J usage is TRBJ2-7, with unresolved D. The CDR3 length is 14 residues. Looked up from germline, CDR1 is MDHEN and CDR2 is SYDVKM. Trimming removed 4 bases at V and 3 bases at J, with 13 bases between. The CDR3 reads CASSSPREHYEQYF. In DNA form, the CDR3 reads TGTGCCAGCAGTTCTCCTAGGGAACACTACGAGCAGTACTTC.

V gene TRBV15 combines with J gene TRBJ2-7; D is perhaps TRBD2 (6 bases). V lost 1 base and J lost 0, with 7 bases in between. CDR1 is LNHNV, CDR2 YYDKDF, per germline (reference sequence). The CDR3 totals 14 residues. This chain's CDR3 is CATSRGGDSYEQYF. The CDR3 coding sequence is TGTGCCACCAGCAGAGGGGGGGACTCCTACGAGCAGTACTTC.

This clonotype has a handful of counts. Germline and junction disagree at one end, which may indicate a read error. The chain recombines TRBV27 with TRBJ2-1, with TRBD2 matching over 9 bases. This CDR3 comprises 16 residues. Germline V CDR1 and CDR2: MNHEY, SMNVEV (reference sequence). DNA of the CDR3: TGTGCCAGCAGTTTATGGGCTAGCGGGAATTACAGTGAGCAGTTCTTC. As protein: CASSLWASGNYSEQFF.

This sequence joins TRBV12-3 or TRBV12-4 and TRBJ2-7; D not certain. This CDR3 has 15 amino acids. The V end lost 5 bases, the J end lost 2 bases, and 16 bases lay between the germline ends. The CDR3 protein is CASSRDQNPAYEQYF. The CDR3 DNA follows: TGTGCCAGCAGTAGGGATCAGAATCCAGCCTACGAGCAGTACTTC.

The V call is TRBV2, the J call TRBJ1-6; 8 bases are a match to TRBD1. The CDR3 is 14 residues long. V shed 7 bases and J 10 bases; nucleotides not matched to a gene: 9. Per germline, CDR1 SNHLY and CDR2 FYNNEI. The CDR3 reads CASIRTGSGSPLHF. DNA of the CDR3: TGTGCCAGCATCAGGACAGGGAGTGGATCACCCCTCCACTTT.

This clonotype was detected only a few times. J is TRBJ1-5 and V is TRBV20-1; 8 bases are shared with TRBD1. The germline V gene encodes CDR1 DFQATT and CDR2 SNEGSKA (reference sequence). The CDR3 consists of 13 residues. The V segment lost 1 base and the J segment 7 bases; nucleotides outside the gene matches: 3. Written as DNA, the CDR3 is TGCAGTGCTAGAGGGACAGGGCGGCAGCCCCAGCATTTT. This codes for CSARGTGRQPQHF.

This clonotype was counted many times. This chain joins TRBV3-1 and TRBJ1-4; D might be TRBD1 (6 bases). Germline V gene data show CDR1 as LGHDT and CDR2 as YNNKEL (reference sequence). The CDR3 runs 15 residues. Trimming left V 5 bases short and J 7 bases short, with 17 bases between. The CDR3 sequence: CASSEKGGRGEKLFF. The CDR3, as DNA: TGTGCCAGCAGCGAGAAGGGGGGCAGGGGTGAAAAACTGTTTTTT.

This clonotype was found many times. The chain recombines TRBV5-1 with TRBJ2-3, with a possible D match to TRBD1 (5 bases). The V gene lost 4 bases and the J gene lost 2 bases, with 14 bases spanning the gap. The germline V gene has CDR1 SGHRS and CDR2 YFSETQ. CDR3 length equals 15 residues. CDR3 region: CASSPPRADTDTQYF. In nucleotides, the CDR3 is TGCGCCAGCAGCCCCCCCAGGGCAGACACAGATACGCAGTATTTT.

V gene TRBV6-1 combines with J gene TRBJ1-1; 7 bases align to TRBD1. The J segment lost 0 bases and the V segment lost 6 bases, leaving 13 bases of the junction unmatched. Germline V CDR1 and CDR2: MNHNS, SASEGT. The CDR3 covers 17 residues. CDR3 amino acids: CASSTAIAGGMNTEAFF. Here the CDR3 DNA reads TGTGCCAGCAGCACTGCCATTGCAGGGGGGATGAACACTGAAGCTTTCTTT.

This clonotype was counted at least ten times. The chain has TRBV6-1 and TRBJ2-3; either TRBD1 or TRBD2 may fit D (5 bases each). V lost 1 base to trimming and J lost 6 bases, with 14 bases between them. Germline V gene data show CDR1 as MNHNS and CDR2 as SASEGT. This CDR3 contains 15 residues. CDR3 protein: CASSEVWGPGDTQYF. The CDR3, as DNA: TGTGCCAGCAGTGAAGTCTGGGGACCGGGGGATACGCAGTATTTT.

The table lists this clonotype with a few counts. The chain employs TRBV5-1 and TRBJ1-2; 9 bases align to TRBD1. Germline V gives CDR1 SGHRS, CDR2 YFSETQ. Losses at the gene ends were 5 bases for V and 5 bases for J; bases not matched to a gene: 4. The CDR3 consists of 13 residues. Written as DNA, the CDR3 is TGCGCCAGCAGTCGGGGACAGGGATATGGCTACACCTTC. This translates into CASSRGQGYGYTF.

This clonotype occurred many times. The chain links TRBV5-1 to TRBJ2-1; D ambiguous. V was pared by 2 bases and J by 8 bases, with 17 bases between. The CDR3 has 15 amino acids. Germline assignment: CDR1 SGHRS and CDR2 YFSETQ. The CDR3 DNA sequence: TGCGCCAGCAGCTTTGGGCGATCTTGGGTAGATGAGCAGTTCTTC. Amino acids: CASSFGRSWVDEQFF.

The CDR3 sequence: CASSLEWEGRNEQFF. CDR3 in DNA: TGCGCCAGCAGCTTGGAGTGGGAGGGCCGGAATGAGCAGTTCTTC. The rearrangement joins TRBV5-1 to TRBJ2-1; TRBD2 aligns across 7 bases. Losses at the gene ends were 0 bases for V and 7 bases for J; bases not matched to a gene: 7. The CDR3 is 15 residues long. From germline, CDR1 is SGHRS and CDR2 YFSETQ.

The V and J genes are TRBV20-1 and TRBJ2-1; 8 positions agree with TRBD1. Trimming removed 5 bases from V and 6 bases from J; junction bases left unmatched: 18. The CDR3 is 17 residues long. Germline V gene data show CDR1 as DFQATT and CDR2 as SNEGSKA (reference sequence). The CDR3 sequence: CSAPRTGKGSRFNEQFF. In DNA, the CDR3 is TGCAGTGCTCCACGGACAGGGAAAGGGAGTAGGTTCAATGAGCAGTTCTTC.

This clonotype was seen ten or more times. V and J are TRBV18 and TRBJ2-3; possibly TRBD2 for D (6 bases). The germline V gene encodes CDR1 KGHSH and CDR2 LQKENI. This CDR3 is built from 16 residues. V lost 2 bases and J 7 bases, leaving 19 bases between the germline ends. CDR3 DNA: TGTGCCAGCTCACCATCCGCCGGGGGTAACAGGAATACGCAGTATTTT. Its protein is CASSPSAGGNRNTQYF.

This clonotype was observed a few times. CDR3 sequence reads: CASSDTSGRSYEQFF. CDR3 sequence (DNA): TGTGCCAGCAGCGACACTAGCGGGAGGTCCTATGAGCAGTTCTTC. The gene calls are TRBV9 and TRBJ2-7; 12 nucleotides align to TRBD2. The better agreement between TRBJ2-1 and the DNA end casts doubt on the J call. Per the germline V gene, CDR1 is SGDLS and CDR2 is YYNGEE. The CDR3 length is 15 residues.

V and J are TRBV4-1 and TRBJ1-5; D is uncertain. From germline, CDR1 is MGHRA and CDR2 YSYEKL. Trimming stripped 2 bases from V and 0 bases from J, with 8 bases between. The CDR3 has 15 amino acids. CDR3 coding DNA: TGCGCCAGCAGCCAAATCACAGTTAGCAATCAGCCCCAGCATTTT. Translating gives CASSQITVSNQPQHF.

This clonotype was observed once. The rearrangement joins TRBV20-1 to TRBJ1-4; possible D gene TRBD1, 5 bases. Looked up from germline, CDR1 is DFQATT and CDR2 is SNEGSKA (reference sequence). Trimming shortened V by 6 bases and J by 4 bases, and 9 bases separated the two germline ends. The CDR3 is made up of 12 amino acids. The CDR3 DNA sequence: TGCAGTGCGCAGGGAAATAATGAAAAACTGTTTTTT. Protein sequence: CSAQGNNEKLFF.

The chain combines TRBV5-5 with TRBJ1-1, with TRBD1 identical over 9 bases. Trimming cost V 0 bases and J 12 bases; bases outside gene matches: 9. The V gene's germline CDR1 is SGHKS and CDR2 YYEKEE (reference sequence). The CDR3 sequence is 14 residues long. CDR3 DNA sequence: TGTGCCAGCAGCTTGGATTACGGGACAGGGAGGTCTTTCTTT. This codes for CASSLDYGTGRSFF.

This clonotype was seen many times. The chain combines TRBV6-1 with TRBJ2-5; D possibly corresponds to TRBD2 (6 bases). The CDR3 contains 15 residues. The germline V gene encodes CDR1 MNHNS and CDR2 SASEGT. The V end lost 8 bases, the J end lost 5 bases, and 21 bases lay between the germline ends. The CDR3: CASDKRAGILETQYF. In DNA, the CDR3 is TGTGCCAGCGATAAGAGGGCGGGGATTTTGGAGACCCAGTACTTC.

Details on this clonotype: A single base separates this from a much larger clone, so it may be a read error. The J gene is TRBJ1-1, the V gene TRBV30, with 8 bases matching TRBD1. The CDR3 extends over 14 amino acids. In germline, CDR1 is GTSNPN, CDR2 SVGIG (reference sequence). CDR3 nucleotide sequence: TGTGCCCGGAGTCTTTCGACAGGGGACACTGAAGCTTTCTTT. This encodes CARSLSTGDTEAFF.

The chain couples TRBV20-1 to TRBJ2-7; 10 bases are shared with TRBD2. Germline V gene lookup returns CDR1 DFQATT and CDR2 SNEGSKA (reference sequence). The CDR3 contains 18 residues. V trimming: 1 base; J trimming: 0 bases; junction bases outside the gene matches: 12. CDR3 loop: CSARVLAGESRSSYEQYF. The CDR3 nucleotides are TGCAGTGCTAGAGTCCTAGCGGGAGAATCACGGAGCTCCTACGAGCAGTACTTC.

Details on this clonotype: At one end, the junction sequence differs from germline, possibly due to a read error. The CDR3 loop is CASSDGGAGGTEASF. For the CDR3, the DNA is TGTGCCAGCAGTGACGGGGGGGCCGGCGGCACTGAAGCTTCCTTT. The chain links TRBV25-1 to TRBJ1-1; weak D call: TRBD1 (6 bases). The CDR3 loop spans 15 amino acids. CDR1 and CDR2 (germline): MGHDK, SYGVNS.

There are a few counts of this clonotype. This chain uses TRBV5-6 with TRBJ2-7, with 9 bases that match TRBD1. Germline CDR1 and CDR2: SGHDT and YYEEEE. J gave up 6 bases and V 4 bases, and 5 bases lay outside the gene matches. The CDR3 is 13 amino acids. In DNA, the CDR3 is TGTGCCAGCAGCCACGGGACAGGGATCGAGCAGTACTTC. This encodes CASSHGTGIEQYF.

This clonotype has at least ten counts. J is TRBJ1-2 and V is TRBV12-3 or TRBV12-4; 9 bases align to TRBD1. V lost 6 bases to trimming and J lost 2 bases; unmatched junction nucleotides: 4. The CDR3 spans 14 residues. CDR3 DNA: TGTGCCAGCAGCCTTGGACAGGGGAACTATGGCTACACCTTC. Residues: CASSLGQGNYGYTF.

This clonotype was counted only a few times. The chain employs TRBV6-5 and TRBJ2-7; 7 bases fit TRBD1. Germline lookup yields CDR1 MNHEY and CDR2 SVGAGI. Trimming at V came to 0 bases and at J to 4 bases, leaving 9 bases not matched to a gene. This CDR3 has 16 amino acids. The CDR3 nucleotides are TGTGCCAGCAGTTACTCGAGAGAGACAGGGCGGTACGAGCAGTACTTC. This encodes CASSYSRETGRYEQYF.